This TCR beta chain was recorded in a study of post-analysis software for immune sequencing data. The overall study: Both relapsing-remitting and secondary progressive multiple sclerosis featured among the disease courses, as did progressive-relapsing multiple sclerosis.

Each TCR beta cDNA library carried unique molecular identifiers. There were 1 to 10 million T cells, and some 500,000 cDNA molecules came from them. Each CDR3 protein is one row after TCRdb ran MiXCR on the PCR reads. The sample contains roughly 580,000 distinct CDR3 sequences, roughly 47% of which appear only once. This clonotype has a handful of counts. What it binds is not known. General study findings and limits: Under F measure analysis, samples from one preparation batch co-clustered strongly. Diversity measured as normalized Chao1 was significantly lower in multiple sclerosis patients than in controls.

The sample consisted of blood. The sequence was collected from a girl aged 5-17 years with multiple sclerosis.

CDR3 in amino acids: CSVEGTPKSTDTQYF. The CDR3 DNA sequence: TGCAGCGTTGAGGGTACACCGAAGAGCACAGATACGCAGTATTTT. This chain uses TRBV29-1 with TRBJ2-3; D is uncertain. The CDR3 covers 15 residues. Germline CDR1 is SQVTM and CDR2 is ANQGSEA. V was pared by 3 bases and J by 0 bases, with 13 bases between.